A selection of T cell receptor beta chains follows, all from one sample in a study of T cells after yellow fever vaccination. TCRdb re-analysed the 5' RACE reads in MiXCR, keeping a single row per CDR3 protein. The sample carries some 400,000 distinct CDR3 sequences, over 5% recorded once. Specimen: PBMCs, collected 5 days after the yellow fever booster vaccination. These receptors all stem from a man in his thirties or forties who received the YFV17D yellow fever vaccine. The CDR3 runs from the conserved cysteine through the conserved F or W. D genes are given only for firm matches. The size entry is marked missing in some rows and otherwise reads once, few, many or a size class.

>TRBJ2-7|few|TRBD2|TRBV25-1
CASSDASGPTYEQYF
TGTGCCAGCAGCGATGCTAGCGGGCCGACCTACGAGCAGTACTTC
>TRBJ2-1|few|NA|TRBV9
CASSPPTRQYEQFF
TGTGCCAGCAGCCCACCGACCCGCCAATATGAGCAGTTCTTC
>TRBJ2-1|few|TRBD2|TRBV20-1
CSARRAGTSGSSNEQFF
TGCAGTGCTAGACGGGCCGGGACTAGCGGGAGTAGCAATGAGCAGTTCTTC
>TRBJ1-6|few|NA|TRBV4-3
CASTETVNSPLHF
TGCGCCAGTACGGAGACAGTTAATTCACCCCTCCACTTT
>TRBJ2-5|NA|NA|TRBV7-2
CASTLGATETQYF
TGTGCCAGCACCCTTGGAGCGACAGAGACCCAGTACTTC
>TRBJ2-1|many|NA|TRBV15
CATSRGLRVGDNEQFF
TGTGCCACCAGCAGAGGTCTCAGGGTTGGCGACAATGAGCAGTTCTTC
>TRBJ2-1|NA|TRBD2|TRBV4-3
CASSQGSGLGQFF
TGCGCCAGCAGCCAGGGTAGCGGGTTGGGGCAGTTCTTC
>TRBJ2-7|NA|TRBD2|TRBV5-1
CASRQAGEAYEQYF
TGCGCCAGCAGGCAAGCGGGAGAAGCCTACGAGCAGTACTTC
>TRBJ2-2|NA|NA|TRBV14
CASSQVEGTGELFF
TGTGCCAGCAGCCAAGTTGAGGGAACCGGGGAGCTGTTTTTT
>TRBJ2-1|NA|NA|TRBV5-1
CASSGLGSFPLPNSYNEQFF
TGCGCCAGCAGCGGCCTTGGCTCCTTCCCCCTCCCTAACTCCTACAATGAGCAGTTCTTC
>TRBJ2-5|many|NA|TRBV4-1
CASSQDMREGSKETQYF
TGCGCCAGCAGCCAAGATATGCGAGAGGGGTCGAAAGAGACCCAGTACTTC
>TRBJ2-7|NA|TRBD2|TRBV7-2
CASSLAGGRDPYEQYF
TGTGCCAGCAGCTTAGCCGGCGGGAGGGACCCCTACGAGCAGTACTTC
>TRBJ2-1|many|NA|TRBV7-2
CASSAGIQNNEQFF
TGTGCCAGCAGCGCGGGAATTCAAAACAATGAGCAGTTCTTC
>TRBJ1-1|few|NA|TRBV29-1
CSGQRPNTEAFF
TGCAGCGGACAGAGGCCGAACACTGAAGCTTTCTTT
>TRBJ2-1|few|TRBD2|TRBV10-1
CASSEYGGLAGTYNEQFF
TGCGCCAGCAGTGAGTACGGAGGACTAGCGGGTACCTACAATGAGCAGTTCTTC
>TRBJ1-1|NA|NA|TRBV21-1
CASRPRDGRGCTGSEAFF
TGTGCCAGCAGACCTAGGGACGGGAGAGGATGCACGGGGTCGGAAGCTTTCTTT
>TRBJ2-1|NA|NA|TRBV9
CASSPIRGGVGEQFF
TGTGCCAGCAGCCCCATCAGGGGAGGAGTGGGCGAGCAGTTCTTC
>TRBJ2-7|few|TRBD2|TRBV7-2
CASSLGRLAGVSHEQYF
TGTGCCAGCAGCTTGGGGAGACTAGCGGGAGTTTCCCACGAGCAGTACTTC
>TRBJ2-5|NA|NA|TRBV7-9
CASSLDSTGLETQYF
TGTGCCAGCAGCTTAGATAGTACAGGGCTTGAGACCCAGTACTTC
>TRBJ2-5|few|NA|TRBV7-3
CASSLDTWETQYF
TGTGCCAGCAGCTTAGATACCTGGGAGACCCAGTACTTC
>TRBJ2-1|few|NA|TRBV4-3
CASSQASGGGSYNEQFF
TGCGCCAGCAGCCAAGCCTCTGGGGGCGGATCCTACAATGAGCAGTTCTTC
>TRBJ2-5|NA|NA|TRBV12-1
CARTEQETQYF
TGTGCCAGGACGGAGCAAGAGACCCAGTACTTC
>TRBJ1-1|few|NA|TRBV12-3/TRBV12-4
CASSHGQLMNTEAFF
TGTGCCAGCAGTCACGGACAGCTTATGAACACTGAAGCTTTCTTT
>TRBJ2-4|NA|TRBD1|TRBV5-1
CASSLRDRGRGGAKNIQYF
TGCGCCAGCAGCTTGAGGGACAGGGGCCGCGGGGGAGCCAAAAACATTCAGTACTTC
>TRBJ2-5|many|NA|TRBV7-2
CASSRTGWLETQYF
TGTGCCAGCAGCCGTACAGGGTGGTTGGAGACCCAGTACTTC
>TRBJ2-1|many|TRBD2|TRBV7-9
CASSPGVAGIHYNEQFF
TGTGCCAGCAGCCCCGGGGTAGCGGGGATACACTACAATGAGCAGTTCTTC
>TRBJ2-2|few|TRBD2|TRBV11-3
CASSLRAGLTGELFF
TGTGCCAGCAGCTTACGAGCGGGACTCACCGGGGAGCTGTTTTTT
>TRBJ2-1|many|NA|TRBV30
CAWSVTWVNEQFF
TGTGCCTGGAGTGTAACTTGGGTCAATGAGCAGTTCTTC
>TRBJ2-3|NA|NA|TRBV5-1
CASSSQGPSTDTQYF
TGCGCCAGCAGCTCCCAGGGGCCGAGCACAGATACGCAGTATTTT
>TRBJ2-1|many|NA|TRBV12-3/TRBV12-4
CASRPDPRRSHNEQFF
TGTGCCAGCAGGCCGGACCCGCGCCGGTCCCACAATGAGCAGTTCTTC
>TRBJ2-2|few|TRBD2|TRBV19
CASSIDGPGGSGELFF
TGTGCCAGTAGTATAGATGGCCCGGGAGGCTCCGGGGAGCTGTTTTTT
>TRBJ2-3|NA|TRBD2|TRBV20-1
CCARDPRNGGADTQYF
TGCTGTGCTAGAGATCCGCGAAACGGGGGGGCAGATACGCAGTATTTT
>TRBJ2-3|NA|TRBD2|TRBV20-1
CSARPGLQSTDTQYF
TGCAGTGCTCGGCCGGGACTACAAAGCACAGATACGCAGTATTTT